A selection of T cell receptor beta chains follows, all from one sample in a study of radiotherapy plus CTLA-4 blockade in lung cancer. Repertoires were generated with immunoSEQ multiplex PCR, while TCRdb's copy carries only in-frame clones and drops some. The sample gives 70,000 to 100,000 clones, around 88% of which show up once; approximately 2% is in the top ten. The sequencing used peripheral blood, collected from a patient treated with radiotherapy plus ipilimumab. The receptor set was obtained from a human donor with non-small cell lung cancer who had a partial response to radiotherapy plus ipilimumab. CDR3s include the opening cysteine and the closing phenylalanine or tryptophan. Fields, in order: V gene, clone size, D gene, J gene, CDR3 protein, CDR3 DNA. D genes are given only for firm matches. Clone sizes are given selectively: once, few, many, or a class where the clone is expanded.

V: TRBV4-2
size: .
D: .
J: TRBJ2-5
CDR3: CASSHTTGSETQYF
DNA: TGTGCCAGCAGCCACACGACAGGTTCGGAGACCCAGTACTTC

V: TRBV6-6
size: once
D: TRBD1
J: TRBJ1-2
CDR3: CASSSGGTASNYGYTF
DNA: TGTGCCAGCAGTTCAGGTGGGACAGCAAGTAACTATGGCTACACCTTC

V: TRBV19
size: .
D: .
J: TRBJ1-5
CDR3: CASTEVGNQPQHF
DNA: TGTGCCAGTACCGAGGTGGGCAATCAGCCCCAGCATTTT

V: TRBV6-1
size: few
D: .
J: TRBJ1-3
CDR3: CASTPRGQGNTIYF
DNA: TGTGCCAGCACCCCGCGGGGGCAGGGAAACACCATATATTTT

V: TRBV5-4
size: once
D: .
J: TRBJ2-7
CDR3: CASSLWPLEQYF
DNA: TGTGCCAGCAGCTTGTGGCCCCTCGAGCAGTACTTC

V: TRBV7-7
size: few
D: .
J: TRBJ2-2
CDR3: CASSSGRAVTGELFF
DNA: TGTGCTAGCAGCTCGGGCAGGGCGGTCACCGGGGAGCTGTTTTTT

V: TRBV28
size: .
D: TRBD1
J: TRBJ1-2
CDR3: CASIRGGTGNYGYTF
DNA: TGTGCCAGCATCAGAGGCGGGACAGGGAACTATGGCTACACCTTC

V: TRBV6-5
size: .
D: .
J: TRBJ2-1
CDR3: CASSRSTSYNEQFF
DNA: TGTGCCAGCAGCCGGAGTACCTCCTACAATGAGCAGTTCTTC

V: TRBV14
size: .
D: .
J: TRBJ2-2
CDR3: CASSQFGGSTGELFF
DNA: TGTGCCAGCAGCCAATTCGGGGGATCCACCGGGGAGCTGTTTTTT

V: TRBV5-6
size: .
D: .
J: TRBJ2-3
CDR3: CASSPTYGTQYF
DNA: TGTGCCAGCAGCCCGACTTATGGTACGCAGTATTTT

V: TRBV11-2
size: .
D: TRBD2
J: TRBJ2-5
CDR3: CASSLVRGGRPQETQYF
DNA: TGTGCCAGCAGCTTAGTGAGGGGCGGGAGACCTCAAGAGACCCAGTACTTC

V: TRBV7-8
size: .
D: .
J: TRBJ1-5
CDR3: CASGSTVRPQHF
DNA: TGTGCCAGCGGGAGCACGGTTCGGCCCCAGCATTTT

V: TRBV7-9
size: .
D: TRBD2
J: TRBJ2-1
CDR3: CASSPGRSSYNEQFF
DNA: TGTGCCAGCAGCCCCGGGAGGAGCTCCTACAATGAGCAGTTCTTC

V: TRBV27
size: .
D: TRBD1
J: TRBJ1-6
CDR3: CASSTGAFNNSPLHF
DNA: TGTGCCAGCAGTACAGGGGCTTTTAATAATTCACCCCTCCACTTT

V: TRBV5-1
size: once
D: TRBD2
J: TRBJ2-2
CDR3: CASSSRSGVNTGELFF
DNA: TGCGCCAGCAGCTCCCGTAGCGGGGTAAACACCGGGGAGCTGTTTTTT

V: TRBV29-1
size: once
D: TRBD2
J: TRBJ2-3
CDR3: CSVDVSGRGTDTQYF
DNA: TGCAGCGTTGACGTTAGCGGGAGGGGCACAGATACGCAGTATTTT

V: TRBV28
size: .
D: .
J: TRBJ2-4
CDR3: CASSFRGGNIQYF
DNA: TGTGCCAGCAGTTTCAGGGGTGGAAACATTCAGTACTTC

V: TRBV10-3
size: few
D: TRBD1
J: TRBJ1-2
CDR3: CAIREVRGQGDGYTF
DNA: TGTGCCATCAGAGAAGTCAGGGGACAGGGGGATGGCTACACCTTC

V: TRBV5-4
size: .
D: TRBD1
J: TRBJ2-1
CDR3: CASSHGQGSYNEQFF
DNA: TGTGCCAGCAGCCATGGACAGGGTTCCTACAATGAGCAGTTCTTC

V: TRBV29-1
size: .
D: .
J: TRBJ1-5
CDR3: CSVIISGSGFVQPQHF
DNA: TGCAGCGTTATAATCTCGGGGTCTGGGTTCGTTCAGCCCCAGCATTTT

V: TRBV19
size: once
D: .
J: TRBJ2-5
CDR3: CASSIDLRRTQYF
DNA: TGTGCCAGTAGTATTGACTTGCGGAGGACCCAGTACTTC

V: TRBV19
size: .
D: .
J: TRBJ2-1
CDR3: CASIPRGGGRVNEQFF
DNA: TGTGCCAGTATCCCCAGAGGGGGGGGACGGGTCAATGAGCAGTTCTTC

V: TRBV28
size: .
D: TRBD2
J: TRBJ2-1
CDR3: CASSLHGLAGYNEQFF
DNA: TGTGCCAGCAGCCTACACGGACTAGCGGGATACAATGAGCAGTTCTTC

V: TRBV27
size: once
D: .
J: TRBJ2-3
CDR3: CASSLYRPRGTDTQYF
DNA: TGTGCCAGCAGTTTATACAGGCCCCGGGGCACAGATACGCAGTATTTT

V: TRBV28
size: .
D: .
J: TRBJ2-1
CDR3: CASSLSDEQFF
DNA: TGTGCCAGCAGCCTTTCGGATGAGCAGTTCTTC

V: TRBV4-1
size: .
D: TRBD1
J: TRBJ1-2
CDR3: CASSQDPGTDFYGYTF
DNA: TGCGCCAGCAGCCAAGACCCCGGGACAGACTTCTATGGCTACACCTTC

V: TRBV19
size: .
D: TRBD1
J: TRBJ1-2
CDR3: CASSPIPLVGQEEGYTF
DNA: TGTGCCAGTAGCCCTATCCCCCTTGTGGGACAGGAGGAGGGGTACACCTTC

V: TRBV28
size: .
D: .
J: TRBJ2-3
CDR3: CASSPIRPPSTDTQYF
DNA: TGTGCCAGCAGCCCTATTCGCCCGCCTAGCACAGATACGCAGTATTTT

V: TRBV11-2
size: .
D: TRBD1
J: TRBJ1-6
CDR3: CASSLLQGESPLHF
DNA: TGTGCCAGCAGCTTGCTTCAGGGGGAATCACCCCTCCACTTT

V: TRBV7-2
size: .
D: .
J: TRBJ1-3
CDR3: CASSLGTVSGNTIYF
DNA: TGTGCCAGCAGCTTAGGGACAGTCTCTGGAAACACCATATATTTT

V: TRBV7-2
size: .
D: .
J: TRBJ2-7
CDR3: CASSPLGLSDEQYF
DNA: TGTGCCAGCAGCCCCCTGGGACTGAGCGACGAGCAGTACTTC